Following are 26 T cell receptor beta chains from one sample sequenced in a study of cytomegalovirus exposure and HLA in healthy donors. 13 Jbeta primers and 60 Vbeta primers were used for the PCR. Libraries were prepared by immunoSEQ multiplex PCR; TCRdb keeps only in-frame clonotypes and omits some of them. Among approximately 150,000 clones listed, around 68% were seen once. Sequencing was carried out using PBMCs. The receptor set was obtained from a man aged 30-40 years in good health and CMV-seropositive.

This chain connects TRBV6-5 to TRBJ2-2; D might be TRBD2 (6 bases). V was trimmed by 2 bases and J by 5 bases, leaving 12 bases between them. From germline, CDR1 is MNHEY and CDR2 SVGAGI. CDR3 size: 15 residues. The CDR3 DNA follows: TGTGCCAGCAGTTACCAGGCAGGGAGGACCGGGGAGCTGTTTTTT. As protein: CASSYQAGRTGELFF.

The V and J genes are TRBV6-6 and TRBJ2-5; D is unclear. The CDR3 is made up of 14 amino acids. Germline loops: CDR1 MNHNY, CDR2 SVGAGI (reference sequence). V shed 1 base and J shed 0 bases, with 6 bases lying between them. This CDR3 is CASSYLDYQETQYF. CDR3 bases: TGTGCCAGCAGTTACTTAGACTACCAAGAGACCCAGTACTTC.

The chain joins TRBV28 to TRBJ1-2; perhaps TRBD1 as D (5 bases). Trimming took off 10 bases at V and 4 bases at J, with 19 bases between the two ends. CDR3 length equals 14 residues. Germline V gene data show CDR1 as MDHEN and CDR2 as SYDVKM. For the CDR3, the DNA is TGTGCCACCAAAGATGGGGCGGATCTCTATGGCTACACCTTC. It specifies CATKDGADLYGYTF.

This chain joins TRBV5-1 and TRBJ2-4; the match to TRBD2 covers 7 bases. The CDR3 runs 15 residues. Trimming removed 0 bases from V and 6 bases from J; junction bases left unmatched: 6. Germline V gene data show CDR1 as SGHRS and CDR2 as YFSETQ. This chain's CDR3 is CASSLVGEGANIQYF. The CDR3 DNA reads TGCGCCAGCAGCTTGGTGGGGGAGGGTGCAAACATTCAGTACTTC.

This clone was seen only once. The V gene is TRBV7-9, the J gene TRBJ1-6; no reliable D call. Germline lookup yields CDR1 SEHNR and CDR2 FQNEAQ (reference sequence). The CDR3 has 13 residues. Between the trimmed V and J ends, which lost 5 bases and 9 bases, there was a span of 11 bases. The CDR3 here is CASSLGGRSPLHF. CDR3 bases: TGTGCCAGCAGCCTAGGTGGGCGTTCACCCCTCCACTTT.

This clone turned up a few times. The gene calls are TRBV19 and TRBJ2-7; TRBD2 agrees at 7 bases. There are 15 residues in the CDR3. The V gene end was trimmed by 6 bases and the J gene end by 0 bases; junction bases not matched to a gene: 8. The germline gives CDR1 LNHDA, CDR2 SQIVND (reference sequence). CDR3 nucleotides: TGTGCCAGTAGCCCCGGACTAGGGCACTCCTACGAGCAGTACTTC. This gives the protein CASSPGLGHSYEQYF.

The chain employs TRBV5-1 and TRBJ2-5, with 10 positions matching TRBD1. Germline lookup yields CDR1 SGHRS and CDR2 YFSETQ. The V and J ends lost 0 bases and 5 bases, in that order; junction bases with no gene match: 10. The CDR3 is 17 amino acids. CDR3: CASSLVPGTGVRETQYF. DNA for the CDR3: TGCGCCAGCAGCTTGGTCCCCGGGACAGGGGTAAGGGAGACCCAGTACTTC. Full variable domain (remainder filled in from reference TRBV5-1 and TRBJ2-5): KAGVTQTPRYLIKTRGQQVTLSCSPISGHRSVSWYQQTPGQGLQFLFEYFSETQRNKGNFPGRFSGRQFSNSRSEMNVSTLELGDSALYLCASSLVPGTGVRETQYFGPGTRLLVL.

DNA for the CDR3: TGTGCCAGCAGCCTAAACGAAGTCTCGCAGTTCTTC. Its protein product is CASSLNEVSQFF. V is TRBV6-1 and J is TRBJ2-1; D is uncertain. Trimming shortened V by 6 bases and J by 12 bases, and 15 bases separated the two germline ends. Germline lookup yields CDR1 MNHNS and CDR2 SASEGT. The CDR3 runs 12 residues.

The genes are TRBV10-3 and TRBJ2-7, with D tentatively TRBD1 (5 bases). The CDR3 length is 15 residues. Looked up from germline, CDR1 is ENHRY and CDR2 is SYGVKD. V was trimmed by 7 bases and J by 3 bases, leaving 19 bases between them. The DNA for the CDR3 is TGTGCCATCAAAAGGGGCCCGACCGCTAACTACGAGCAGTACTTC. This sequence encodes CAIKRGPTANYEQYF.

This clone was seen a handful of times. This rearrangement joins TRBV27 to TRBJ1-5; TRBD1 might be the D (5 bases). Trimming removed 4 bases from V and 6 bases from J, with 13 bases in between. This CDR3 comprises 14 residues. The germline V gene has CDR1 MNHEY and CDR2 SMNVEV (reference sequence). Here the CDR3 reads CASSYQAGTQPQHF. The CDR3 bases are TGTGCCAGCAGTTATCAGGCGGGGACTCAGCCCCAGCATTTT.

V gene TRBV5-6 combines with J gene TRBJ2-6; 7 positions agree with TRBD1. The CDR3 is 18 amino acids. Germline V gives CDR1 SGHDT, CDR2 YYEEEE. Unmatched junction bases numbered 10, after V lost 2 bases and J lost 2 bases. The CDR3 is CASSFVRGLGTGANVLTF. The CDR3 DNA sequence: TGTGCCAGCAGCTTTGTAAGGGGGCTGGGCACTGGGGCCAACGTCCTGACTTTC.

The chain links TRBV5-1 to TRBJ2-1; D remains ambiguous. This CDR3 has 15 amino acids. Germline V gene data show CDR1 as SGHRS and CDR2 as YFSETQ. V was cut by 0 bases and J by 5 bases, with 12 bases left in between. CDR3 region: CASSLEATTDNEQFF. Written as DNA, the CDR3 is TGCGCCAGCAGCTTGGAAGCGACCACCGACAATGAGCAGTTCTTC.

This clone was observed a handful of times. The V gene is TRBV10-1, the J gene TRBJ2-1; TRBD2 matches 8 bases. The germline V gene encodes CDR1 WNHNN and CDR2 SYGVQD (reference sequence). The junction had 7 bases not matched to a gene; V was cut back by 4 bases and J by 5 bases. The CDR3 runs 15 residues. In nucleotides, the CDR3 is TGCGCCAGCAGTGTTTCCTTAGCGGGGAACAATGAGCAGTTCTTC. Amino acid sequence: CASSVSLAGNNEQFF.

The chain is built from TRBV5-4 and TRBJ1-1, with 8 nucleotides matching TRBD1. This CDR3 is built from 16 residues. In germline, CDR1 is SGHNT, CDR2 YYREEE (reference sequence). Germline trimming cut 4 bases from V and 0 bases from J; bases unmatched to any gene: 8. CDR3 bases: TGTGCCAGCAGCCCGGGACAGGTCGCTTTGAACACTGAAGCTTTCTTT. It specifies CASSPGQVALNTEAFF.

V is TRBV2 and J is TRBJ2-3; 10 nucleotides match TRBD2. This CDR3 is built from 15 residues. CDR1 is SNHLY and CDR2 is FYNNEI in the germline V gene. V shed 6 bases and J 5 bases; nucleotides not matched to a gene: 8. This CDR3 reads CASRVLAGAGDTQYF. The CDR3 nucleotides read TGTGCCAGCAGAGTTCTAGCGGGGGCCGGAGATACGCAGTATTTT.

This sequence joins TRBV6-5 and TRBJ1-5, with 11 bases lining up with TRBD1. In germline, CDR1 is MNHEY, CDR2 SVGAGI. V lost 4 bases, J lost 2 bases, and 1 base stayed unmatched. The CDR3 length is 15 residues. The DNA of the CDR3 is TGTGCCAGCAGTTGGACAGGGGGCCGCAATCAGCCCCAGCATTTT. Its translation: CASSWTGGRNQPQHF.

This chain links TRBV5-6 with TRBJ2-5; 7 bases match TRBD1. With V trimmed by 2 bases and J by 4 bases, 11 bases remained unmatched. Per the germline V gene, CDR1 is SGHDT and CDR2 is YYEEEE. This CDR3 is built from 16 residues. The CDR3 reads CASSFAGTDKTETQYF. The CDR3 DNA follows: TGTGCCAGCAGCTTCGCCGGGACAGACAAAACAGAGACCCAGTACTTC.

The V gene is TRBV5-1, the J gene TRBJ2-7; a possible D gene is TRBD1 (6 bases). Per germline, CDR1 SGHRS and CDR2 YFSETQ. V lost 1 base and J lost 1, with 9 bases in between. The CDR3 is 14 amino acids. In DNA, the CDR3 is TGCGCCAGCAGCTTGCAAACAGGGTCCTACGAGCAGTACTTC. It encodes CASSLQTGSYEQYF.

The chain couples TRBV6-5 to TRBJ2-1, with D unresolved. This CDR3 spans 13 amino acids. V was trimmed by 2 bases and J by 11 bases, leaving 13 bases between them. Germline V gene lookup returns CDR1 MNHEY and CDR2 SVGAGI. CDR3 sequence (DNA): TGTGCCAGCAGTTACGCCATCGCGGCGCAGCAGTTCTTC. Its protein is CASSYAIAAQQFF.

This clone was counted once. The V call is TRBV4-1, the J call TRBJ1-2; the match to TRBD1 covers 12 bases. CDR1 MGHRA and CDR2 YSYEKL come from the germline V gene. This CDR3 has 13 residues. V shed 8 bases, J shed 13 bases, and the junction held 11 bases outside the gene matches. CDR3 amino acids: CASGGTGGEFRTF. For the CDR3, the DNA is TGCGCCAGCGGCGGGACAGGGGGCGAATTTCGCACCTTC.

The chain links TRBV28 to TRBJ2-1, with a weak D call TRBD1 (5 bases). The CDR3 extends over 14 amino acids. Germline loops: CDR1 MDHEN, CDR2 SYDVKM. Trimming removed 4 bases at V and 10 bases at J, with 17 bases between. CDR3 region: CASSSADGPGEQFF. In nucleotides, the CDR3 is TGTGCCAGCAGTTCCGCGGACGGGCCAGGGGAGCAGTTCTTC. The full variable domain, with the rest looked up from reference TRBV28 and TRBJ2-1, is DVKVTQSSRYLVKRTGEKVFLECVQDMDHENMFWYRQDPGLGLRLIYFSYDVKMKEKGDIPEGYSVSREKKERFSLILESASTNQTSMYLCASSSADGPGEQFFGPGTRLTVL.

The chain employs TRBV30 and TRBJ2-7, with D tentatively TRBD1 (6 bases). Germline V gene lookup returns CDR1 GTSNPN and CDR2 SVGIG (reference sequence). This CDR3 region has 12 residues. V lost 3 bases, J lost 2 bases, and 8 bases lay in between. The CDR3 here is CAWRRDTYEQYF. CDR3 DNA sequence: TGTGCCTGGAGACGGGACACCTACGAGCAGTACTTC.

V and J are TRBV23-1 and TRBJ1-1; no clear D gene. TRBV23-1 is known as an ORF, though its function is uncertain. This CDR3 is 17 amino acids long. Trimming left V 4 bases short and J 1 base short, with 19 bases between. The chain's CDR3 is CASSPSVRARWNTEAFF. Here the CDR3 DNA reads TGCGCCAGCAGTCCGTCCGTGCGAGCGCGATGGAACACTGAAGCTTTCTTT.

This clone was seen a few times. V is TRBV7-3 and J is TRBJ2-3; the D gene is possibly TRBD2 (6 bases). The length of the CDR3 is 15 residues. Germline V gene lookup returns CDR1 SGHTA and CDR2 FQGTGA. Trimming shortened V by 5 bases and J by 3 bases, and 15 bases separated the two germline ends. DNA of the CDR3: TGTGCCAGCAGCCCGATGGGACTGATAACAGATACGCAGTATTTT. Translation: CASSPMGLITDTQYF.

The V call is TRBV5-6, the J call TRBJ2-6; D not resolved. V was trimmed by 4 bases and J by 0 bases, leaving 17 bases between them. This CDR3 comprises 18 residues. The germline gives CDR1 SGHDT, CDR2 YYEEEE. CDR3 sequence reads: CASSLVVNSFSGANVLTF. The CDR3 DNA follows: TGTGCCAGCAGCCTGGTGGTGAACTCCTTCTCTGGGGCCAACGTCCTGACTTTC.

This clone occurred a few times. Other DNA sequences in the sample encode the same CDR3. The chain has TRBV19 and TRBJ1-1, with TRBD1 matching 9 bases. Trimming removed 6 bases from V and 2 bases from J; junction bases left unmatched: 4. Per the germline V gene, CDR1 is LNHDA and CDR2 is SQIVND (reference sequence). The CDR3 is made up of 14 amino acids. The CDR3 DNA is TGTGCCAGTAGCCGGACAGGGGAAAACACTGAAGCTTTCTTT. Protein: CASSRTGENTEAFF. The full variable domain, completed using reference TRBV19 and TRBJ1-1, is DGGITQSPKYLFRKEGQNVTLSCEQNLNHDAMYWYRQDPGQGLRLIYYSQIVNDFQKGDIAEGYSVSREKKESFPLTVTSAQKNPTAFYLCASSRTGENTEAFFGQGTRLTVV.